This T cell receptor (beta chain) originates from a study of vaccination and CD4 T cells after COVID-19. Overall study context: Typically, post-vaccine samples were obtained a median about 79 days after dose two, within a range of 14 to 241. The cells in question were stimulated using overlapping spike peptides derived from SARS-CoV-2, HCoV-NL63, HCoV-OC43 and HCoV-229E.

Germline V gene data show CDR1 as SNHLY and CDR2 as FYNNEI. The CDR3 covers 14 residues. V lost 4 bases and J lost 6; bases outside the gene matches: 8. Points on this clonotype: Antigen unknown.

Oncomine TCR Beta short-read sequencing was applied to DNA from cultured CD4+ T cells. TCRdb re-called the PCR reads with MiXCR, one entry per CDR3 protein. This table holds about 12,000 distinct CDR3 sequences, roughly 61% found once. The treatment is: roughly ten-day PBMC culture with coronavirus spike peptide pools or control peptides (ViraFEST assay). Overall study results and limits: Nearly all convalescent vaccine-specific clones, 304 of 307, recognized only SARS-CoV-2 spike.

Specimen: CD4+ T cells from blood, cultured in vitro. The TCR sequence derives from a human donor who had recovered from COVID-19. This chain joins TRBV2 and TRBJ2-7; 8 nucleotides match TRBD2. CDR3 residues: CASSVAGSWIEQYF. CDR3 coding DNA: TGTGCCAGCAGTGTAGCGGGAAGTTGGATCGAGCAGTACTTC.